The next 28 T cell receptor beta chains were all read from a single sample in a study of molecular identifiers for immune sequencing clone quantification. TCRdb reanalysed the PCR reads using MiXCR and keeps one entry per CDR3 protein. The top ten hold around 0.7% of the sample, which has about 320,000 distinct CDR3 sequences, roughly 24% seen once. Sequencing was done on a sample of naive CD8+ T cells from blood, with Jurkat cell RNA spiked in. The sample's subset: FACS-sorted CD8+CD4-CCR7+CD45RA+ naive T cells. The source of these receptors is a human donor in good health. Some libraries in this study had Jurkat cell RNA spiked in.

The V call is TRBV27, the J call TRBJ1-5; D is unresolved. This CDR3 contains 13 residues. The germline CDR1 and CDR2 sequences are MNHEY and SMNVEV (reference sequence). Deletions cut 3 bases from V and 6 bases from J, with 9 bases between. The chain's CDR3 is CASSFGASQPQHF. CDR3 in DNA: TGTGCCAGCAGTTTCGGCGCGAGTCAGCCCCAGCATTTT.

Only a few counts were recorded for this clonotype. The chain joins TRBV19 to TRBJ2-7; 10 nucleotides agree with TRBD1. V lost 5 bases, J lost 4 bases, and 11 bases stayed unmatched. The CDR3 extends over 16 amino acids. Germline V gene lookup returns CDR1 LNHDA and CDR2 SQIVND (reference sequence). CDR3 in amino acids: CASSPREGTGAYEQYF. CDR3 nucleotide sequence: TGTGCCAGTAGTCCCAGAGAAGGGACAGGGGCTTACGAGCAGTACTTC.

V and J are TRBV27 and TRBJ1-5; D remains ambiguous. From germline, CDR1 is MNHEY and CDR2 SMNVEV (reference sequence). The V and J ends lost 5 bases and 6 bases respectively, with 14 bases between them. The CDR3 totals 14 residues. The CDR3 coding sequence is TGTGCCAGCAGTGGGAGCGGGGTAGTTCAGCCCCAGCATTTT. Its translation: CASSGSGVVQPQHF.

This clonotype was counted a single time. The chain couples TRBV7-9 to TRBJ2-7, with TRBD1 matching over 9 bases. Looked up from germline, CDR1 is SEHNR and CDR2 is FQNEAQ (reference sequence). This CDR3 is 14 amino acids long. Unmatched junction bases numbered 12, after V lost 10 bases and J lost 5 bases. This CDR3 is CANDLTGGRHEQYF. The CDR3 DNA follows: TGTGCCAACGACCTTACAGGGGGCCGCCACGAGCAGTACTTC.

V gene TRBV21-1 combines with J gene TRBJ2-6; TRBD1, the table's D call, was not compared with the DNA. TRBV21-1 is listed as a pseudogene. This CDR3 is 19 amino acids long. The CDR3 spells CASSKEGARPGRWANVLTF. In nucleotides, the CDR3 is TGTGCCAGCAGCAAAGAAGGGGCACGCCCTGGTCGCTGGGCCAACGTCCTGACTTTC.

This rearrangement joins TRBV12-3 or TRBV12-4 to TRBJ2-4; D is unresolved. The V and J ends lost 6 bases and 8 bases respectively, with 20 bases between them. This CDR3 is 15 amino acids long. The CDR3 here is CASSTNPTRGDIQYF. CDR3 nucleotide sequence: TGTGCCAGCAGCACCAACCCAACCAGAGGAGACATTCAGTACTTC.

To note about this clonotype: This could be a read error, since a much larger clone is one nucleotide away. This sequence joins TRBV11-2 and TRBJ1-4; no firm D call. CDR1 SGHAT and CDR2 FQNNGV come from the germline V gene. This CDR3 contains 16 residues. The CDR3 reads CASSVDGGSRNEKLFF. DNA for the CDR3: TGTGCCAGCAGCGTAGATGGTGGCAGCCGAAATGAAAAACTGTTTTTT.

There are a few counts of this clonotype. This rearrangement joins TRBV12-3 or TRBV12-4 to TRBJ1-5; the D gene is possibly TRBD1 (5 bases). The CDR3 is made up of 14 amino acids. Trimming pared 3 bases from V and 5 bases from J, leaving 11 bases between. CDR3 sequence: CASSFGQGDQPQHF. As DNA, the CDR3 is TGTGCCAGCAGTTTTGGGCAGGGAGATCAGCCCCAGCATTTT.

This clonotype has just a few counts. The chain couples TRBV4-1 to TRBJ1-2, with 8 bases matching TRBD1. V lost 1 base to trimming and J lost 8 bases; unmatched junction nucleotides: 3. CDR3 length equals 13 residues. Germline V lookup: CDR1 MGHRA, CDR2 YSYEKL. This CDR3 reads CASSQGTGQGYTF. For the CDR3, the DNA is TGCGCCAGCAGCCAAGGGACAGGGCAGGGCTACACCTTC.

In its sample, this clonotype was seen many times. This chain uses TRBV7-2 with TRBJ1-1; D uncertain. V was clipped by 6 bases and J by 1 base, with 9 bases between them. This CDR3 is built from 13 residues. The germline V gene has CDR1 SGHTA and CDR2 FQGNSA. This chain's CDR3 is CASSLWGNTEAFF. The DNA for the CDR3 is TGTGCCAGCAGTTTGTGGGGGAACACTGAAGCTTTCTTT.

This clonotype came up many times. V gene TRBV14 combines with J gene TRBJ1-3; D uncertain. V gave up 0 bases and J gave up 3 bases, with 0 bases separating them. CDR3 size: 12 residues. Germline CDR1 SGHDN, CDR2 FVKESK. For the CDR3, the DNA is TGTGCCAGCAGCCAAGATGGAAACACCATATATTTT. Translation: CASSQDGNTIYF.

This clonotype was counted ten times or more. The rearrangement uses TRBV14 and TRBJ1-1, with TRBD1 as a possible D gene (6 bases). Looked up from germline, CDR1 is SGHDN and CDR2 is FVKESK. The V gene lost 2 bases and the J gene lost 4 bases, with 8 bases spanning the gap. This CDR3 has 13 amino acids. The CDR3 region is CASSQRGGTEAFF. For the CDR3, the DNA is TGTGCCAGCAGCCAAAGGGGGGGCACTGAAGCTTTCTTT. Combining the CDR3 with reference TRBV14 and TRBJ1-1 gives the whole variable domain EAGVTQFPSHSVIEKGQTVTLRCDPISGHDNLYWYRRVMGKEIKFLLHFVKESKQDESGMPNNRFLAERTGGTYSTLKVQPAELEDSGVYFCASSQRGGTEAFFGQGTRLTVV.

The rearrangement uses TRBV7-9 and TRBJ2-3; D gene ambiguous. This CDR3 is 13 amino acids long. The V and J ends lost 10 bases and 3 bases respectively, with 14 bases between them. The germline gives CDR1 SEHNR, CDR2 FQNEAQ (reference sequence). The CDR3 bases are TGTGCCACGGACGAGGAGATGACAGATACGCAGTATTTT. Protein sequence: CATDEEMTDTQYF.

This clonotype has just a few counts. The chain carries TRBV9 and TRBJ2-2, with 8 nucleotides matching TRBD2. V shed 0 bases and J 6 bases; nucleotides not matched to a gene: 4. Germline CDR1 is SGDLS and CDR2 is YYNGEE. This CDR3 is built from 15 residues. This CDR3 reads CASSVEGLVSGELFF. As DNA, the CDR3 is TGTGCCAGCAGCGTAGAGGGACTAGTTTCCGGGGAGCTGTTTTTT.

The chain uses TRBV12-3 or TRBV12-4 and TRBJ1-2; 10 bases line up with TRBD1. The CDR3 length is 14 residues. The V segment lost 3 bases and the J segment 8 bases; nucleotides outside the gene matches: 6. In DNA form, the CDR3 reads TGTGCCAGCAGTTTGATGACAGGGGGCGAGGGCTACACCTTC. Its protein product is CASSLMTGGEGYTF.

A word on this clonotype: A much larger clone sits a single nucleotide away, making a read error possible. The rearrangement uses TRBV6-5 and TRBJ2-1; the D call may be TRBD1 or TRBD2 (5 bases each). Germline assignment: CDR1 MNHEY and CDR2 SVGAGI. V was shortened by 2 bases and J by 8 bases, with 10 bases between the two germline ends. The CDR3 runs to 13 residues. CDR3 sequence (DNA): TGTGCCAGCAGTTACATGGGACGCTATGAGCAGTTCTTC. Amino acid sequence: CASSYMGRYEQFF.

As to this clonotype: A read error is possible here, since a much larger clone lies one base away. The chain is built from TRBV4-3 and TRBJ2-5; D not certain. The V and J ends lost 5 bases and 1 base respectively, with 11 bases between them. The germline gives CDR1 LGHNA, CDR2 YSLEER. This CDR3 spans 14 amino acids. The CDR3 nucleotides read TGCGCCAGCAGCAGTACAGCGAGCCAAGAGACCCAGTACTTC. Protein: CASSSTASQETQYF.

This rearrangement joins TRBV29-1 to TRBJ2-4; D possibly corresponds to TRBD2 (6 bases). This CDR3 spans 13 amino acids. CDR1 and CDR2 from the germline V gene are SQVTM and ANQGSEA. V lost 4 bases and J lost 7, with 14 bases in between. The CDR3 sequence: CSVGPGVNNIQYF. The CDR3 nucleotides are TGCAGCGTTGGACCGGGGGTAAACAACATTCAGTACTTC.

This clonotype showed up many times. The chain recombines TRBV4-2 with TRBJ2-3, with D hard to call. The CDR3 is 16 residues long. Germline lookup yields CDR1 LGHNA and CDR2 YNFKEQ. V was cut by 0 bases and J by 3 bases, with 13 bases left in between. The CDR3 loop reads CASSQDRSLGTDTQYF. Written as DNA, the CDR3 is TGTGCCAGCAGCCAAGATAGGAGTCTCGGAACAGATACGCAGTATTTT.

J is TRBJ2-7 and V is TRBV12-3 or TRBV12-4; D not resolved. V was cut by 5 bases and J by 7 bases, with 12 bases left in between. The CDR3 loop spans 12 amino acids. This CDR3 reads CASSPGYQEQYF. In DNA form, the CDR3 reads TGTGCCAGCAGTCCCGGGTATCAGGAGCAGTACTTC.

The chain joins TRBV27 to TRBJ2-6; D not resolved. This CDR3 has 16 amino acids. Germline loops: CDR1 MNHEY, CDR2 SMNVEV (reference sequence). Trimming cost V 4 bases and J 0 bases, with 10 bases left between them. CDR3 coding DNA: TGTGCCAGCAGTTGGACGGGTCCCTCTGGGGCCAACGTCCTGACTTTC. It yields the protein CASSWTGPSGANVLTF.

Only a few counts were recorded for this clonotype. This chain connects TRBV5-1 to TRBJ2-1; 7 positions match TRBD2. The CDR3 length is 16 residues. The germline V gene has CDR1 SGHRS and CDR2 YFSETQ. J lost 0 bases, V lost 4 bases, and 7 bases had no gene match. The CDR3 here is CASSHSGISSYNEQFF. CDR3 nucleotide sequence: TGCGCCAGCAGCCACAGCGGGATTTCCTCCTACAATGAGCAGTTCTTC.

This clonotype was observed a handful of times. V is TRBV7-8 and J is TRBJ2-3; D remains unclear. This CDR3 spans 15 amino acids. Trimming stripped 4 bases from V and 2 bases from J, with 13 bases between. The germline V gene has CDR1 SGHVS and CDR2 FQNEAQ. CDR3 loop: CASSSPDVLTDTQYF. As DNA, the CDR3 is TGTGCCAGCAGCTCCCCCGACGTACTCACAGATACGCAGTATTTT.

The chain uses TRBV6-2 or TRBV6-3 and TRBJ2-1; the D is unclear. Germline CDR1 and CDR2: MNHEY and SVGEGT. The CDR3 has 14 residues. Between the trimmed V and J ends, which lost 7 bases and 5 bases, there was a span of 15 bases. This chain's CDR3 is CASNFSMGDNEQFF. The CDR3 DNA follows: TGTGCCAGCAATTTCTCGATGGGCGACAATGAGCAGTTCTTC.

The gene calls are TRBV6-2 or TRBV6-3 and TRBJ2-7; D may be TRBD2 (6 bases). Looked up from germline, CDR1 is MNHEY and CDR2 is SVGEGT. This CDR3 is built from 14 residues. The germline V and J ends were trimmed by 1 base and 5 bases, with 12 bases remaining between them. CDR3 protein: CASSYWRGIDEQYF. The CDR3 nucleotides read TGTGCCAGCAGTTACTGGCGGGGTATAGACGAGCAGTACTTC.

The V and J genes are TRBV6-2 or TRBV6-3 and TRBJ2-2, with unresolved D. Trimming cost V 2 bases and J 2 bases, with 6 bases left between them. The CDR3 is 14 residues long. CDR1 and CDR2 (germline): MNHEY, SVGEGT. The CDR3 DNA follows: TGTGCCAGCAGTTACACAAAAAACACCGGGGAGCTGTTTTTT. It codes for CASSYTKNTGELFF.

This chain connects TRBV6-5 to TRBJ2-5; 9 bases map to TRBD2. The CDR3 length is 15 residues. Germline V gene lookup returns CDR1 MNHEY and CDR2 SVGAGI. V was pared by 5 bases and J by 5 bases, with 9 bases of the junction left unmatched. The CDR3 sequence is CASSGVAGGLETQYF. In DNA form, the CDR3 reads TGTGCCAGCAGTGGGGTTGCGGGAGGGTTGGAGACCCAGTACTTC.

The chain couples TRBV4-1 to TRBJ1-4, with unresolved D. The germline V and J ends were trimmed by 0 bases and 5 bases, with 10 bases remaining between them. Germline assignment: CDR1 MGHRA and CDR2 YSYEKL. The CDR3 runs to 15 residues. The CDR3 loop is CASSQEPLSNEKLFF. CDR3 nucleotides: TGCGCCAGCAGCCAAGAGCCCCTCTCGAATGAAAAACTGTTTTTT.